The 24 T cell receptor beta chains listed next were all sequenced from one sample in a study of blood T cell repertoires in COVID-19. Data came from immunoSEQ multiplex PCR; TCRdb stores just in-frame clones and leaves some out. The data hold a few hundred thousand clones, with around 88% observed a single time. Sequenced material: peripheral blood. The receptor source for this set is a woman aged 25 to 39 with COVID-19, enrolled during active disease.

The chain links TRBV5-6 to TRBJ2-7; the match to TRBD1 covers 8 bases. Per the germline V gene, CDR1 is SGHDT and CDR2 is YYEEEE. The CDR3 totals 14 residues. The V and J ends lost 4 bases and 5 bases, in that order; junction bases with no gene match: 8. CDR3 loop: CASSGWTGTHEQYF. The CDR3 nucleotides are TGTGCCAGCAGCGGATGGACAGGGACTCACGAGCAGTACTTC.

The gene calls are TRBV7-6 and TRBJ2-2, with D possibly TRBD2 on 5 matching bases. This CDR3 is built from 15 residues. V gave up 3 bases and J gave up 3 bases, with 11 bases separating them. CDR1 is SGHVS and CDR2 is FNYEAQ in the germline V gene. The CDR3: CASSLWTGDTGELFF. CDR3 nucleotides: TGTGCCAGCAGCTTGTGGACTGGGGACACCGGGGAGCTGTTTTTT.

This rearrangement joins TRBV5-4 to TRBJ2-2; the match to TRBD1 covers 8 bases. CDR3 length: 17 residues. CDR1 and CDR2 (germline): SGHNT, YYREEE (reference sequence). With 0 bases clipped from V and 1 base from J, the junction kept 5 bases outside the gene matches. The CDR3 DNA follows: TGTGCCAGCAGCTTGGAAGAAGGACAGGGGAACACCGGGGAGCTGTTTTTT. Translation: CASSLEEGQGNTGELFF.

V and J are TRBV7-9 and TRBJ2-1; D remains ambiguous. The CDR3 contains 11 residues. Germline values: CDR1 SEHNR, CDR2 FQNEAQ (reference sequence). The V end was cut by 7 bases, the J end by 7 bases, with 8 bases between. The CDR3 sequence is CASTLQNEQFF. CDR3 bases: TGTGCCAGCACCCTCCAGAATGAGCAGTTCTTC.

Written as DNA, the CDR3 is TGTGCCACCGCGGGGGGGGATGGAAACACCATATATTTT. It yields the protein CATAGGDGNTIYF. V is TRBV10-3 and J is TRBJ1-3, with a possible D match to TRBD1 (5 bases). The germline V gene has CDR1 ENHRY and CDR2 SYGVKD. Trimming took off 10 bases at V and 3 bases at J, with 13 bases between the two ends. CDR3 length: 13 amino acids.

Worth noting for this clone: An end of the junction differs from the germline gene, which may be a read error. The rearrangement joins TRBV6-1 to TRBJ1-1, with D possibly matching TRBD1 (6 bases). This CDR3 is 15 amino acids long. Germline V gene data show CDR1 as MNHNS and CDR2 as SASEGT. The CDR3: CASGDNRGKGTEAFF. In DNA, the CDR3 is TGTGCCAGCGGTGATAATAGGGGGAAAGGCACTGAAGCTTTCTTT.

This rearrangement joins TRBV7-8 to TRBJ1-2; TRBD1 aligns across 7 bases. V lost 1 base, J lost 6 bases, and 11 bases stayed unmatched. This CDR3 region has 16 residues. CDR1 is SGHVS, CDR2 FQNEAQ, per germline. CDR3 residues: CASSLVVAGGSDGYTF. In DNA, the CDR3 is TGTGCCAGCAGCTTAGTCGTGGCAGGGGGTTCAGATGGCTACACCTTC.

This chain joins TRBV7-9 and TRBJ1-3, with 7 bases matching TRBD1. Germline loops: CDR1 SEHNR, CDR2 FQNEAQ (reference sequence). The CDR3 loop spans 15 amino acids. Trimming at V came to 5 bases and at J to 4 bases, leaving 8 bases not matched to a gene. The CDR3 sequence: CASSAQGFSGNTIYF. The DNA of the CDR3 is TGTGCCAGCAGCGCACAGGGGTTCTCCGGAAACACCATATATTTT.

This sequence joins TRBV5-6 and TRBJ1-2; a weak D match, TRBD1 (5 bases). The CDR3 runs 17 residues. Per the germline V gene, CDR1 is SGHDT and CDR2 is YYEEEE. V lost 1 base to trimming and J lost 4 bases, with 20 bases between them. CDR3 in DNA: TGTGCCAGCAGCTTGTACTCGGGACTGAACAGTTTCTATGGCTACACCTTC. It translates to CASSLYSGLNSFYGYTF.

CDR3 in amino acids: CASSLGGGQETQYF. Here the CDR3 DNA reads TGTGCCAGCAGCTTAGGCGGGGGGCAAGAGACCCAGTACTTC. V usage is TRBV7-9 and J usage is TRBJ2-5, with 8 bases identical to TRBD2. Trimming at V came to 1 base and at J to 2 bases, leaving 0 bases not matched to a gene. Germline lookup yields CDR1 SEHNR and CDR2 FQNEAQ (reference sequence). The CDR3 contains 14 residues.

The chain employs TRBV29-1 and TRBJ1-1; possibly TRBD1 for D (6 bases). The ends were cut back, 6 bases at V and 1 base at J, with 12 bases in the middle. CDR1 is SQVTM, CDR2 ANQGSEA, per germline. This CDR3 spans 13 amino acids. This chain's CDR3 is CSVPGHSNTEAFF. The CDR3 DNA follows: TGCAGCGTGCCGGGACACTCGAACACTGAAGCTTTCTTT.

This clone appeared a single time. The CDR3 is CASSTTDLNTEAFF. The CDR3 bases are TGTGCCAGCAGCACGACAGACCTGAACACTGAAGCTTTCTTT. V usage is TRBV27 and J usage is TRBJ1-1; perhaps TRBD1 as D (5 bases). With 6 bases removed from V and 0 bases from J, the gap between germline ends came to 11 bases. Looked up from germline, CDR1 is MNHEY and CDR2 is SMNVEV (reference sequence). This CDR3 spans 14 amino acids.

The gene calls are TRBV2 and TRBJ2-6, with D possibly being TRBD2 (5 bases). Trimming took 2 bases from V and 2 from J, leaving 7 bases between them. Germline V gene lookup returns CDR1 SNHLY and CDR2 FYNNEI. CDR3 length equals 15 residues. The CDR3 loop reads CASSEFGAGANVLTF. The CDR3 bases are TGTGCCAGCAGTGAATTCGGGGCTGGGGCCAACGTCCTGACTTTC.

With respect to this clone: The sample has other DNA sequences that encode this CDR3 too. V usage is TRBV6-2 or TRBV6-3 and J usage is TRBJ1-1; D remains ambiguous. The germline V and J ends were trimmed by 2 bases and 2 bases, with 9 bases remaining between them. Germline V gene lookup returns CDR1 MNHEY and CDR2 SVGEGT. This CDR3 spans 14 amino acids. The CDR3 DNA is TGTGCCAGCAGTTACGGGAGCCTCAACACTGAAGCTTTCTTT. Its translation is CASSYGSLNTEAFF.

This clone was detected a few times. CDR3 DNA sequence: TGCGCCAGCACCCCAACGGGGCCAGCGGGGAAGAATGAGCAGTTCTTC. Protein: CASTPTGPAGKNEQFF. The rearrangement links TRBV4-1 to TRBJ2-1; 7 nucleotides align to TRBD2. The J segment lost 7 bases and the V segment lost 7 bases, leaving 16 bases of the junction unmatched. This CDR3 region has 16 residues. CDR1 MGHRA and CDR2 YSYEKL come from the germline V gene.

The chain links TRBV3-1 (or the pseudogene TRBV3-2) to TRBJ2-2, with TRBD2 matching 8 bases. The length of the CDR3 is 16 residues. CDR1 and CDR2 from the germline V gene are LGHDT and YNNKEL (reference sequence). V lost 4 bases, J lost 1 base, and 5 bases stayed unmatched. The CDR3 DNA sequence: TGTGCCAGCAGCCTCGGACTAGCTTTGAACACCGGGGAGCTGTTTTTT. Translated, it gives CASSLGLALNTGELFF.

The V gene is TRBV5-1, the J gene TRBJ1-2; D not certain. The germline V gene encodes CDR1 SGHRS and CDR2 YFSETQ. Trimming shortened V by 2 bases and J by 8 bases, and 13 bases separated the two germline ends. The length of the CDR3 is 13 residues. CDR3 sequence: CASSFEGIEGYTF. CDR3 DNA sequence: TGCGCCAGCAGCTTCGAGGGAATTGAGGGCTACACCTTC.

The genes are TRBV9 and TRBJ2-1, with 7 nucleotides matching TRBD1. Germline V gene lookup returns CDR1 SGDLS and CDR2 YYNGEE. V gave up 4 bases and J gave up 2 bases; unmatched junction bases: 6. The CDR3 consists of 15 residues. Here the CDR3 DNA reads TGTGCCAGCAGCCCCGGACAGGCGACCTACAATGAGCAGTTCTTC. It codes for CASSPGQATYNEQFF.

The chain has TRBV10-1 and TRBJ1-5; 7 positions agree with TRBD1. Unmatched junction bases numbered 5, after V lost 10 bases and J lost 2 bases. Germline loops: CDR1 WNHNN, CDR2 SYGVQD (reference sequence). This CDR3 region has 13 residues. CDR3 DNA: TGCGCCACCCTTGGACAGGGCAATCAGCCCCAGCATTTT. Protein product: CATLGQGNQPQHF.

This CDR3 reads CASSYSSQGYGYTF. As DNA, the CDR3 is TGTGCCAGCAGTTACTCGTCGCAGGGCTATGGCTACACCTTC. The J gene is TRBJ1-2, the V gene TRBV6-5; possible D gene TRBD1, 5 bases. V was cut by 0 bases and J by 4 bases, with 9 bases left in between. CDR1 is MNHEY, CDR2 SVGAGI, per germline. The CDR3 is 14 residues long.

The rearrangement uses TRBV4-1 and TRBJ1-2, with 8 nucleotides matching TRBD1. Germline CDR1 reads MGHRA; CDR2 reads YSYEKL. V trimming: 2 bases; J trimming: 4 bases; junction bases outside the gene matches: 12. The CDR3 loop spans 17 amino acids. Here the CDR3 reads CASSQSRTGGNGYGYTF. CDR3 nucleotide sequence: TGCGCCAGCAGCCAATCGCGAACAGGGGGAAATGGCTATGGCTACACCTTC.

The V call is TRBV7-8, the J call TRBJ2-7; a possible D gene is TRBD1 (6 bases). Per germline, CDR1 SGHVS and CDR2 FQNEAQ. The length of the CDR3 is 14 residues. With 3 bases removed from V and 3 bases from J, the gap between germline ends came to 12 bases. The CDR3 loop is CASSLYRDNYEQYV. CDR3 in DNA: TGTGCCAGCAGCTTGTACAGGGATAACTACGAGCAGTACGTC.

The gene calls are TRBV19 and TRBJ1-1; TRBD1 agrees at 8 bases. The CDR3 has 14 residues. Per germline, CDR1 LNHDA and CDR2 SQIVND (reference sequence). V lost 4 bases, J lost 5 bases, and 6 bases stayed unmatched. CDR3 bases: TGTGCCAGTAGTACGATACAGGGGGGGACTGAAGCTTTCTTT. This translates into CASSTIQGGTEAFF.

V and J are TRBV5-1 and TRBJ2-1; D is possibly TRBD2 (6 bases). This CDR3 contains 16 residues. V was cut by 7 bases and J by 8 bases, with 25 bases left in between. Germline CDR1 SGHRS, CDR2 YFSETQ. The CDR3 is CASGGKTGTSFDEQFF. CDR3 coding DNA: TGCGCCAGCGGGGGGAAAACCGGGACTTCCTTCGATGAGCAGTTCTTC.